The sample holds many counts of the clone carrying this T cell receptor beta chain. The antigen is not known. This CDR3 region has 13 residues. The germline gives CDR1 SGHTA, CDR2 FQGTGA. V was clipped by 4 bases and J by 2 bases, with 7 bases between them. The sample originates from a study of T cell repertoires in cytomegalovirus infection. Whole-study findings and limits: The ex vivo response was dominated by HLA-C-restricted CMV-specific TCR beta clonotypes.

TCRdb fed the reads into MiXCR, producing one record per CDR3 protein. The table has roughly 500,000 distinct CDR3 sequences, approximately 10% seen once. Sequencing was done on a sample of PBMCs. The sequence derives from a human donor in good health (CMV status not recorded). Some clones in this sample may be carry-over from other donors' samples. The genes are TRBV7-3 and TRBJ2-3; D unresolved. This CDR3 reads CASSSQNTDTQYF. CDR3 DNA sequence: TGTGCCAGCAGCTCGCAGAACACAGATACGCAGTATTTT.